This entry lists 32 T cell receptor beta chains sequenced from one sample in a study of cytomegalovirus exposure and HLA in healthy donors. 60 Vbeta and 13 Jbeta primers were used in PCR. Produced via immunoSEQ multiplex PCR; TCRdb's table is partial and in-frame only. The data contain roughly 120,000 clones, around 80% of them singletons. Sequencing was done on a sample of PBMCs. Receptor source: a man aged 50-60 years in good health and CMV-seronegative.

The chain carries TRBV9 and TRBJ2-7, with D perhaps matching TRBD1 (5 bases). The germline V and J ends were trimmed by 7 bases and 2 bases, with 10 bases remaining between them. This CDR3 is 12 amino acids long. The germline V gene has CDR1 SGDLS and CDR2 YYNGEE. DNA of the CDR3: TGTGCCAGCGGGGCAGGAGCCTACGAGCAGTACTTC. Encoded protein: CASGAGAYEQYF.

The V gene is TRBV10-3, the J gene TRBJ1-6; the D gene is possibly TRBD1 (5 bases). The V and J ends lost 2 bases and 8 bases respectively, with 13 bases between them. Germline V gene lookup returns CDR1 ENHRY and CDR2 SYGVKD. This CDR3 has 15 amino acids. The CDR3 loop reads CAISEGGTSDSPLHF. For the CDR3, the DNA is TGTGCCATCAGTGAGGGGGGGACTTCGGATTCACCCCTCCACTTT.

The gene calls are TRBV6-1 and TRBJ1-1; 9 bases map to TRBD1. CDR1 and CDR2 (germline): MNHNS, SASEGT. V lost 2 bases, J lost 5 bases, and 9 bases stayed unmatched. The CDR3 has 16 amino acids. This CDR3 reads CASSEFSGQGWTEAFF. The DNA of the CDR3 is TGTGCCAGCAGTGAATTCAGTGGACAGGGGTGGACTGAAGCTTTCTTT.

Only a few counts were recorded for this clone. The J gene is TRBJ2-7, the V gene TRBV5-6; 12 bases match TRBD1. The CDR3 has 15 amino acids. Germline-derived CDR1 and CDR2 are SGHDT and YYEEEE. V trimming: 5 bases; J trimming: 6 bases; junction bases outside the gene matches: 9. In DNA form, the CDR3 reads TGTGCCAGCAGTCTAACGGGACAGGGGGCTCTCGAGCAGTACTTC. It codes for CASSLTGQGALEQYF.

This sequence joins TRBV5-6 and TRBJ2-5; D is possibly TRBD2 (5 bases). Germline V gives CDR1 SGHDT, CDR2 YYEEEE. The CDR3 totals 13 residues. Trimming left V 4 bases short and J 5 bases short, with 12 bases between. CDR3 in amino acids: CASSTGNRETQYF. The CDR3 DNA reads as TGTGCCAGCAGCACGGGGAATCGGGAGACCCAGTACTTC.

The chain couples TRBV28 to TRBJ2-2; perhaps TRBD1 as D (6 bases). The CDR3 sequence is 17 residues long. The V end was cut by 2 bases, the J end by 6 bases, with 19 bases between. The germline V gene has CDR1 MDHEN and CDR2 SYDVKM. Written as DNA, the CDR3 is TGTGCCAGCAGTTTAGGCCTTAGAACAGGGATCCCCGGGGAGCTGTTTTTT. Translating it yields CASSLGLRTGIPGELFF.

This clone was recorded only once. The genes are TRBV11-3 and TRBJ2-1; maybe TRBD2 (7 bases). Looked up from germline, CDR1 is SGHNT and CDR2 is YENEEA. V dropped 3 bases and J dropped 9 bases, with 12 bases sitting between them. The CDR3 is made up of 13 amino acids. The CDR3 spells CASSLGGASEQFF. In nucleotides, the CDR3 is TGTGCCAGCAGCTTGGGGGGGGCTAGTGAGCAGTTCTTC. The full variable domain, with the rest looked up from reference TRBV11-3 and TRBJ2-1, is EAGVVQSPRYKIIEKKQPVAFWCNPISGHNTLYWYLQNLGQGPELLIRYENEEAVDDSQLPKDRFSAERLKGVDSTLKIQPAELGDSAVYLCASSLGGASEQFFGPGTRLTVL.

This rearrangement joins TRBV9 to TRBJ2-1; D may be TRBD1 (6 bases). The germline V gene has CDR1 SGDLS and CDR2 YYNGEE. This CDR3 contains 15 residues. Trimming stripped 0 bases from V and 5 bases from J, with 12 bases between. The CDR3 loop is CASSVDRVVHNEQFF. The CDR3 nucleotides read TGTGCCAGCAGCGTAGACAGGGTTGTACACAATGAGCAGTTCTTC.

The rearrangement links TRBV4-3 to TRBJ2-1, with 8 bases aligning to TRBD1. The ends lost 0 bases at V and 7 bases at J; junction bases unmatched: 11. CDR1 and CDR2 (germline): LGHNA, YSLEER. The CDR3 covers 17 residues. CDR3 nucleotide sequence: TGCGCCAGCAGCCAAGATGGGACAGGTCGAAGGGTAAATGAGCAGTTCTTC. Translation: CASSQDGTGRRVNEQFF.

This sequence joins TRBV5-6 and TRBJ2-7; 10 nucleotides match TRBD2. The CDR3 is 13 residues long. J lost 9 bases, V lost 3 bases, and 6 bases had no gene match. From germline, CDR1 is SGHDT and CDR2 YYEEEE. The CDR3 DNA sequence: TGTGCCAGCAGCTCCGGGACTAGCGATGGGCAGTACTTC. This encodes CASSSGTSDGQYF.

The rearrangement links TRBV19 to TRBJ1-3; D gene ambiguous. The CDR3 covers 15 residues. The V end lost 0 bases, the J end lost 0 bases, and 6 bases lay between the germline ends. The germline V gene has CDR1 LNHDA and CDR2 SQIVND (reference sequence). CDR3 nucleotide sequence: TGTGCCAGTAGTATAGATGGAGTCTCTGGAAACACCATATATTTT. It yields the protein CASSIDGVSGNTIYF.

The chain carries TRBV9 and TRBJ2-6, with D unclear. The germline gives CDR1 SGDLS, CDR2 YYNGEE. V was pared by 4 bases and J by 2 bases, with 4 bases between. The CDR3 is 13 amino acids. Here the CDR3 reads CASSSPGANVLTF. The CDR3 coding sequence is TGTGCCAGCAGCAGCCCTGGGGCCAACGTCCTGACTTTC.

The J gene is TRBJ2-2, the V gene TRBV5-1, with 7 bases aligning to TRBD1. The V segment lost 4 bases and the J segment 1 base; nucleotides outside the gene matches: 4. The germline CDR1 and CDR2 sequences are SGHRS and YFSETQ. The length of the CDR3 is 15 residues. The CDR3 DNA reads TGCGCCAGCAGCAGGGACAGCATGAACACCGGGGAGCTGTTTTTT. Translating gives CASSRDSMNTGELFF.

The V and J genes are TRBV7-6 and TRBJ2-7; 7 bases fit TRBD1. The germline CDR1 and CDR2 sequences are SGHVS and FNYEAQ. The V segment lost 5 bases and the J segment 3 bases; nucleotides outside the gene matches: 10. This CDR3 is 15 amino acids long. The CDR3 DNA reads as TGTGCCAGCAGCCCAGGACAGGATCTATTCTACGAGCAGTACTTC. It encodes CASSPGQDLFYEQYF.

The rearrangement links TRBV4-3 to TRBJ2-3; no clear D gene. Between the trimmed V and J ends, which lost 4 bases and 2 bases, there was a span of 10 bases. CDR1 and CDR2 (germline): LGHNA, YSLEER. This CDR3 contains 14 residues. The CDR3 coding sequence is TGCGCCAGCAGCCTACAGAGTATCACAGATACGCAGTATTTT. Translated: CASSLQSITDTQYF.

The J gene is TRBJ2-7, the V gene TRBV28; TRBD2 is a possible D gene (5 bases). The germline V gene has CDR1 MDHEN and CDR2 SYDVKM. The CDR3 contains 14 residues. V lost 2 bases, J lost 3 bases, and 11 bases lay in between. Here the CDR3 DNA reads TGTGCCAGCAGTTTAGTGGCGGGTCACTACGAGCAGTACTTC. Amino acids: CASSLVAGHYEQYF.

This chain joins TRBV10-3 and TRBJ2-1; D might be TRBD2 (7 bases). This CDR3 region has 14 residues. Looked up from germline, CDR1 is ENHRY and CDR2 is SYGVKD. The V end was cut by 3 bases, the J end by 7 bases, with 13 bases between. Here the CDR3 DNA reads TGTGCCATCAGTGACGGGGGGCGAGGTAATGAGCAGTTCTTC. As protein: CAISDGGRGNEQFF.

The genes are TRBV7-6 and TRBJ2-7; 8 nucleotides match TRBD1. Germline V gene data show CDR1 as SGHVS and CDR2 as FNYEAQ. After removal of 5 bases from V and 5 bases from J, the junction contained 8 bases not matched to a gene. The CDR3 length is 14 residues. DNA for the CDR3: TGTGCCAGCAGCACGGGACAGGTGGTCGACGAGCAGTACTTC. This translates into CASSTGQVVDEQYF.

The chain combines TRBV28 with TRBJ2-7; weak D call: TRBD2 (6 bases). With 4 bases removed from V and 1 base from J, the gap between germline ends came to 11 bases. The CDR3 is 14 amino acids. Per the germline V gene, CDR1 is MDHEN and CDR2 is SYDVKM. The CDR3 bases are TGTGCCAGCAGTTATGACGGAGGGTCCTACGAGCAGTACTTC. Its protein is CASSYDGGSYEQYF.

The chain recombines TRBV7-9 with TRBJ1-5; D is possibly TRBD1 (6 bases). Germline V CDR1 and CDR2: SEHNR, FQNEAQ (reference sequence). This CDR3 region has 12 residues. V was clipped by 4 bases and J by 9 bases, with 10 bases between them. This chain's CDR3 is CASSSGAGPQHF. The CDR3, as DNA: TGTGCCAGCAGCTCAGGGGCCGGGCCCCAGCATTTT. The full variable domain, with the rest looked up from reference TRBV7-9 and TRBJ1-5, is DTGVSQNPRHKITKRGQNVTFRCDPISEHNRLYWYRQTLGQGPEFLTYFQNEAQLEKSRLLSDRFSAERPKGSFSTLEIQRTEQGDSAMYLCASSSGAGPQHFGDGTRLSIL.

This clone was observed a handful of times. The CDR3 nucleotides read TGTGCCAGCAGCCCCACGGACAGGGGACGATCACCCCTCCACTTT. Its protein product is CASSPTDRGRSPLHF. J is TRBJ1-6 and V is TRBV5-4, with 9 bases fitting TRBD1. CDR1 is SGHNT, CDR2 YYREEE, per germline (reference sequence). Losses at the gene ends were 4 bases for V and 10 bases for J; bases not matched to a gene: 9. The CDR3 has 15 residues.

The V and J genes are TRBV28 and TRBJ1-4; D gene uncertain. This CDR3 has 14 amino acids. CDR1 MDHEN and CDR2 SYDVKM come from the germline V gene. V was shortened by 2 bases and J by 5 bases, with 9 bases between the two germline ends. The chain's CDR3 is CASSLNTVNEKLFF. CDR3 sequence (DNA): TGTGCCAGCAGTTTAAACACAGTCAATGAAAAACTGTTTTTT.

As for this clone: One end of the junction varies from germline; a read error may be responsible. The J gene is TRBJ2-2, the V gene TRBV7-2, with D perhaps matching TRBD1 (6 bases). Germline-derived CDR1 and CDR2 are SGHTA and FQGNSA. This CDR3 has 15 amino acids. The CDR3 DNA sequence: TGTCCCAGCAGCCCGGGACAAACGAACACCGGGGAGCTGTTTTTT. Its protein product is CPSSPGQTNTGELFF.

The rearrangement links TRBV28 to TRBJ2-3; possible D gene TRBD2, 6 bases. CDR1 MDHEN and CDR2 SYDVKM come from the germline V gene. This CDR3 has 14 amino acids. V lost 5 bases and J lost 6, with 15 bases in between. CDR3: CASSPAGTVDTQYF. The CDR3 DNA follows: TGTGCCAGCAGTCCTGCGGGGACGGTTGATACGCAGTATTTT.

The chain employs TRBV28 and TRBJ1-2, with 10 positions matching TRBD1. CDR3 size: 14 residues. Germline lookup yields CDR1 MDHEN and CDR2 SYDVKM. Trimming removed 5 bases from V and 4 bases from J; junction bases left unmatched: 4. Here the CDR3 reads CASSPGTGAYGYTF. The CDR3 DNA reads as TGTGCCAGCAGTCCAGGGACAGGGGCCTATGGCTACACCTTC.

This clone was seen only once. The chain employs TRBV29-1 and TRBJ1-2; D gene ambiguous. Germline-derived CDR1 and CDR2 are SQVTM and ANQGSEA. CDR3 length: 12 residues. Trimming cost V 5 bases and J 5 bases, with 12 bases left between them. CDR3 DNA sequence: TGCAGCGTTCGGACGGGAGCTTATGGCTACACCTTC. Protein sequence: CSVRTGAYGYTF.

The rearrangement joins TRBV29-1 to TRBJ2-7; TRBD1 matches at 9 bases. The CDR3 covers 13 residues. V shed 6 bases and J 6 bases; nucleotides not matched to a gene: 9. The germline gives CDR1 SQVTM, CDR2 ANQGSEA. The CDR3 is CSVSSTGGCEQYF. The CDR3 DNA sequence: TGCAGCGTCTCATCCACAGGGGGCTGCGAGCAGTACTTC.

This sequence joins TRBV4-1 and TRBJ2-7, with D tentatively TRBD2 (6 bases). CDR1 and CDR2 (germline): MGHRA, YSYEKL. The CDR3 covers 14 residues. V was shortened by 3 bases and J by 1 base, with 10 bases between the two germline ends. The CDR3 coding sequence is TGCGCCAGCAGCCAGAACCTAGCGTCCTACGAGCAGTACTTC. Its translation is CASSQNLASYEQYF.

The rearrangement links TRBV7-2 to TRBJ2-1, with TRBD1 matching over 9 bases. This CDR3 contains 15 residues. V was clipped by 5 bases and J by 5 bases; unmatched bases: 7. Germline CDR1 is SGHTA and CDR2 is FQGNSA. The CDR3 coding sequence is TGTGCCAGCAGCCAGGACAGGGGACGCCACAATGAGCAGTTCTTC. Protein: CASSQDRGRHNEQFF.

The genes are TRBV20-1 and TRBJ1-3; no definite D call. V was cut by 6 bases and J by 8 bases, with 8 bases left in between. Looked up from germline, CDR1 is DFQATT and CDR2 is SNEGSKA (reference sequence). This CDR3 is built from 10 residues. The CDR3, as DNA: TGCAGTGCCCTTCGGGACACCATATATTTT. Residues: CSALRDTIYF.

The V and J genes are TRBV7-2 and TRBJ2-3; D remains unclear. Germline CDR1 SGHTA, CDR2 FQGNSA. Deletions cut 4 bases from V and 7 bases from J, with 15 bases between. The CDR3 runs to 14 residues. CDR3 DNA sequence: TGTGCCAGCAGCTCTTCGCCTAGTGCAAATACGCAGTATTTT. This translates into CASSSSPSANTQYF.

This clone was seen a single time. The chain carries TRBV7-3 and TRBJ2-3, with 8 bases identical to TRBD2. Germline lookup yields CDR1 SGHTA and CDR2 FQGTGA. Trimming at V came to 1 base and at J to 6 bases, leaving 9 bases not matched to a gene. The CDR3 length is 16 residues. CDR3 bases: TGTGCCAGCAGCTTAATCGGGGATAGCGGGGTCGATACGCAGTATTTT. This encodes CASSLIGDSGVDTQYF.